These 8 T cell receptor beta chains were all obtained from the same sample, sequenced in a study of blood T cell repertoires in COVID-19. The data were produced by immunoSEQ multiplex PCR, yet TCRdb's version contains in-frame clones alone and is incomplete. The table shows some 330,000 clones, with around 89% occurring only once. Sample: peripheral blood. The receptors come from a woman between 50 and 59 years old with active or convalescent COVID-19.

This rearrangement joins TRBV7-9 to TRBJ2-5, with 12 bases aligning to TRBD2. With 5 bases clipped from V and 2 bases from J, the junction kept 9 bases outside the gene matches. The CDR3 extends over 17 amino acids. Germline CDR1 reads SEHNR; CDR2 reads FQNEAQ (reference sequence). CDR3 sequence: CASSPTTSGRTQETQYF. CDR3 in DNA: TGTGCCAGCAGCCCAACCACTAGCGGGAGGACTCAAGAGACCCAGTACTTC.

This chain joins TRBV6-1 and TRBJ2-1; D might be TRBD1 (5 bases). The CDR3 covers 12 residues. V lost 2 bases and J lost 9, with 8 bases in between. Germline values: CDR1 MNHNS, CDR2 SASEGT. CDR3 DNA sequence: TGTGCCAGCAGTGAAATCAGGGCTGAGCAGTTCTTC. The encoded protein is CASSEIRAEQFF.

This chain connects TRBV19 to TRBJ1-5, with 9 bases lining up with TRBD1. The CDR3 extends over 14 amino acids. Trimming took 6 bases from V and 6 from J; bases not matched to a gene: 6. Germline CDR1 LNHDA, CDR2 SQIVND (reference sequence). CDR3 region: CASSGQGPGQPQHF. The CDR3 region has the DNA TGTGCCAGTAGCGGACAGGGGCCGGGTCAGCCCCAGCATTTT.

The chain links TRBV12-3 or TRBV12-4 to TRBJ1-1, with D unresolved. The V end was cut by 6 bases, the J end by 2 bases, with 10 bases between. The length of the CDR3 is 13 residues. CDR3 in DNA: TGTGCCAGCAGACGGACTATTAACACTGAAGCTTTCTTT. It codes for CASRRTINTEAFF.

The rearrangement links TRBV7-3 to TRBJ2-7; TRBD1 agrees at 7 bases. Per germline, CDR1 SGHTA and CDR2 FQGTGA. After removal of 5 bases from V and 4 bases from J, the junction contained 5 bases not matched to a gene. The CDR3 is made up of 13 amino acids. CDR3: CASSVTGFYEQYF. The CDR3, as DNA: TGTGCCAGCAGCGTGACAGGGTTTTACGAGCAGTACTTC.

The rearrangement uses TRBV10-3 and TRBJ1-5; 8 nucleotides match TRBD1. This CDR3 is built from 14 residues. Trimming cost V 3 bases and J 7 bases; bases outside gene matches: 5. Germline values: CDR1 ENHRY, CDR2 SYGVKD. CDR3 sequence: CAISETGGKQPQHF. The CDR3 region has the DNA TGTGCCATCAGTGAAACAGGGGGAAAGCAGCCCCAGCATTTT.

This sequence joins TRBV7-9 and TRBJ1-2, with TRBD1 matching 7 bases. Germline assignment: CDR1 SEHNR and CDR2 FQNEAQ (reference sequence). The CDR3 is 12 residues long. Trimming took 3 bases from V and 8 from J; bases not matched to a gene: 3. The CDR3 is CASSFRDRGYTF. The CDR3 coding sequence is TGTGCCAGCAGCTTCCGGGACAGAGGCTACACCTTC.

The chain uses TRBV18 and TRBJ2-5; a possible D gene is TRBD2 (5 bases). The CDR3 length is 15 residues. The germline CDR1 and CDR2 sequences are KGHSH and LQKENI. V lost 2 bases, J lost 5 bases, and 15 bases lay in between. CDR3 in DNA: TGTGCCAGCTCACCAGGAGCCGGGGAGAAGGAGACCCAGTACTTC. This gives the protein CASSPGAGEKETQYF.